This T cell receptor (beta chain) originates from a study of blood T cell repertoires in COVID-19. Method: immunoSEQ multiplex PCR; TCRdb's copy keeps in-frame clones and lacks some. The sample holds 200,000 to 250,000 clones, 83% seen once. CDR1 is SGHAT and CDR2 is FQNNGV in the germline V gene. The CDR3 contains 14 residues. Trimming cost V 1 base and J 2 bases; bases outside gene matches: 2. The rearrangement links TRBV11-2 to TRBJ2-7, with TRBD2 identical over 7 bases. This clonotype originated in a woman in her forties or fifties who had been exposed to COVID-19. The specimen sequenced was PBMCs or T cells enriched from blood (not recorded which). The CDR3 nucleotides read TGTGCCAGCAGCTTAGGACGGGGGGCCTACGAGCAGTACTTC. As protein: CASSLGRGAYEQYF. Supplemented by reference TRBV11-2 and TRBJ2-7, the full variable domain reads EAGVAQSPRYKIIEKRQSVAFWCNPISGHATLYWYQQILGQGPKLLIQFQNNGVVDDSQLPKDRFSAERLKGVDSTLKIQPAKLEDSAVYLCASSLGRGAYEQYFGPGTRLTVT.